A selection of T cell receptor beta chains follows, all from one sample in a study of shared clonotypes between healthy human individuals. Sequencing used immunoSEQ multiplex PCR; TCRdb keeps in-frame clones, though not all of them. The sample holds millions of clones, approximately 95% seen once. The sequenced material came from naive CD4+ T cells sorted from blood. These receptors originate from a man aged 18 to 35 in good health. The CDR3 runs from the conserved cysteine through the conserved F or W. D genes are given only for firm matches. Some rows mark clone size as missing; the rest say once, few, many or name a class of expanded clone.

CDR3: CASSAHRGQETQYF; DNA: TGTGCCAGCAGTGCTCACAGGGGGCAAGAGACCCAGTACTTC; J: TRBJ2-5; D: TRBD1; length: 14; V: TRBV2; size: .
CDR3: CASSSTFKYEQYF; DNA: TGCGCCAGCAGCTCGACATTTAAATACGAGCAGTACTTC; J: TRBJ2-7; D: .; length: 13; V: TRBV5-1; size: .
CDR3: CASSLDGNNQPQHF; DNA: TGTGCCAGCAGCTTGGACGGGAATAATCAGCCCCAGCATTTT; J: TRBJ1-5; D: .; length: 14; V: TRBV5-4; size: .
CDR3: CASSPGTEPYEQYF; DNA: TGCGCCAGCAGCCCCGGGACAGAGCCCTACGAGCAGTACTTC; J: TRBJ2-7; D: TRBD1; length: 14; V: TRBV5-1; size: .
CDR3: CASSLVSGIGEAFF; DNA: TGTGCCAGCAGCTTAGTTTCCGGGATTGGCGAAGCTTTCTTT; J: TRBJ1-1; D: .; length: 14; V: TRBV11-1; size: .
CDR3: CASSYGLAGGTDTQYF; DNA: TGTGCCAGCAGTTACGGTCTAGCGGGTGGCACAGATACGCAGTATTTT; J: TRBJ2-3; D: TRBD2; length: 16; V: TRBV2; size: .
CDR3: CAWSVRENQPQHF; DNA: TGTGCCTGGAGTGTTAGAGAGAATCAGCCCCAGCATTTT; J: TRBJ1-5; D: .; length: 13; V: TRBV30; size: .
CDR3: CAISPTGRSTEAFF; DNA: TGTGCCATCAGTCCCACAGGGCGCAGCACTGAAGCTTTCTTT; J: TRBJ1-1; D: .; length: 14; V: TRBV10-3; size: .
CDR3: CASSRDADRVSEQFF; DNA: TGTGCCAGCAGCCGAGATGCGGACAGGGTAAGTGAGCAGTTCTTC; J: TRBJ2-1; D: TRBD1; length: 15; V: TRBV7-2; size: .
CDR3: CASSPEGNYGYTF; DNA: TGTGCCAGCTCACCCGAAGGTAACTATGGCTACACCTTC; J: TRBJ1-2; D: .; length: 13; V: TRBV18; size: .
CDR3: CASSAGGLLTDTQYF; DNA: TGTGCCAGCAGCGCGGGGGGGCTGTTGACAGATACGCAGTATTTT; J: TRBJ2-3; D: TRBD2; length: 15; V: TRBV6-1; size: .
CDR3: CASSSRTSGREGGFF; DNA: TGTGCCAGCAGTTCAAGGACTAGCGGGAGGGAAGGGGGGTTCTTC; J: TRBJ2-1; D: TRBD2; length: 15; V: TRBV27; size: .
CDR3: CASSLALRTEGFSWDSNQPQHF; DNA: TGCGCCAGCAGCTTGGCCTTAAGGACAGAGGGTTTCAGTTGGGATAGCAATCAGCCCCAGCATTTT; J: TRBJ1-5; D: .; length: 22; V: TRBV5-1; size: .
CDR3: CASSRLREVVTGEQFF; DNA: TGTGCCAGCTCGCGGCTCCGGGAGGTTGTCACAGGGGAGCAGTTCTTC; J: TRBJ2-1; D: .; length: 16; V: TRBV18; size: .
CDR3: CASSEVGAGETQYF; DNA: TGCGCCAGCAGCGAAGTCGGAGCTGGGGAGACCCAGTACTTC; J: TRBJ2-5; D: .; length: 14; V: TRBV5-1; size: .
CDR3: CASSLFSEAFF; DNA: TGTGCCAGCAGCTTATTCAGTGAAGCTTTCTTT; J: TRBJ1-1; D: .; length: 11; V: TRBV5-4; size: once
CDR3: CASSFTGAGANVLTF; DNA: TGTGCCAGCAGTTTCACAGGGGCTGGGGCCAACGTCCTGACTTTC; J: TRBJ2-6; D: TRBD1; length: 15; V: TRBV27; size: .